In its sample, the clone carrying this T cell receptor (beta chain) was seen many times. Its antigen is still unknown. Trimming shortened V by 0 bases and J by 6 bases, and 16 bases separated the two germline ends. CDR1 and CDR2 from the germline V gene are SGHRS and YFSETQ. The length of the CDR3 is 15 residues. The data originate from a study of T cells in Graves' hyperthyroidism and ophthalmopathy. RNA transcripts yielded amplified TCR beta CDR3 regions. The HTBI set primed first-round TCR CDR3 RT-PCR. Each CDR3 protein is one row after TCRdb ran MiXCR on the multiplex PCR reads. The repertoire holds a few hundred thousand distinct CDR3 sequences, under 15% seen once, with about 31% in the top ten. Patients were excluded for uncontrolled infection, other autoimmune disease, pregnancy or lactation. Study-level findings and limits: The model made its ophthalmopathy prediction, and onset followed a median approximately six months later.

The clonotype originates from a woman aged 25 to 39 with Graves' hyperthyroidism. The sample was blood. This sequence joins TRBV5-1 and TRBJ2-7; tentative D call: TRBD1 (6 bases). The chain's CDR3 is CASSLEGSTGREQYF. In DNA, the CDR3 is TGCGCCAGCAGCTTGGAGGGTTCAACAGGGCGCGAGCAGTACTTC.